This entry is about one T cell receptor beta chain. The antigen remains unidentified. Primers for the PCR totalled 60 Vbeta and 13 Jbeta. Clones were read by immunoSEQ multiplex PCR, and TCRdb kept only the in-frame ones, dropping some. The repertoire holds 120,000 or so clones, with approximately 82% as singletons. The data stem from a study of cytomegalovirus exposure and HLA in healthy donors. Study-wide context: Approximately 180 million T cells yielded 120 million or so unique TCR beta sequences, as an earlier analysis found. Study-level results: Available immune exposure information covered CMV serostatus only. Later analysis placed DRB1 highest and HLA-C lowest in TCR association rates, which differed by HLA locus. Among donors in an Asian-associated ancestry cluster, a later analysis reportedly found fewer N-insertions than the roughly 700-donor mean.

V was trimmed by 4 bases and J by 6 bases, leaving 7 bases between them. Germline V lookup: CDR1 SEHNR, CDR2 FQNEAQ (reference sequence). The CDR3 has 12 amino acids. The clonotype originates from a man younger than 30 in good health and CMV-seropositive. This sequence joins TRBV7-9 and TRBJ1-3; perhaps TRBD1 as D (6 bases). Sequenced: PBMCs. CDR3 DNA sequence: TGTGCCAGCAGCTCAGGGGTAAACACCATATATTTT. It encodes CASSSGVNTIYF.